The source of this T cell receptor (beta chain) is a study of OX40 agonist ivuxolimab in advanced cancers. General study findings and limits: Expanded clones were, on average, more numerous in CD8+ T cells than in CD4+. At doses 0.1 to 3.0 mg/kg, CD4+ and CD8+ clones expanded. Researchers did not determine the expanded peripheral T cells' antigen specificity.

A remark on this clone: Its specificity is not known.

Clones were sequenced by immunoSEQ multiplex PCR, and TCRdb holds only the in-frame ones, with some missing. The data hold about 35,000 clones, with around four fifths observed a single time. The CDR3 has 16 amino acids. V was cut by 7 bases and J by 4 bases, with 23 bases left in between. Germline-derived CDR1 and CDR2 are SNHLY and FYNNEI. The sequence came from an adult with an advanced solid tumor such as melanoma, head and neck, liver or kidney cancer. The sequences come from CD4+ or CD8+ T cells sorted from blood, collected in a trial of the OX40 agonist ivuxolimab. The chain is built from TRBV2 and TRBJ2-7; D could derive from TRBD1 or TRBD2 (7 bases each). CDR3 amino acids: CASTPRGGQSSYEQYF. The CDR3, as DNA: TGTGCCAGCACCCCAAGGGGGGGACAGAGTAGTTACGAGCAGTACTTC.